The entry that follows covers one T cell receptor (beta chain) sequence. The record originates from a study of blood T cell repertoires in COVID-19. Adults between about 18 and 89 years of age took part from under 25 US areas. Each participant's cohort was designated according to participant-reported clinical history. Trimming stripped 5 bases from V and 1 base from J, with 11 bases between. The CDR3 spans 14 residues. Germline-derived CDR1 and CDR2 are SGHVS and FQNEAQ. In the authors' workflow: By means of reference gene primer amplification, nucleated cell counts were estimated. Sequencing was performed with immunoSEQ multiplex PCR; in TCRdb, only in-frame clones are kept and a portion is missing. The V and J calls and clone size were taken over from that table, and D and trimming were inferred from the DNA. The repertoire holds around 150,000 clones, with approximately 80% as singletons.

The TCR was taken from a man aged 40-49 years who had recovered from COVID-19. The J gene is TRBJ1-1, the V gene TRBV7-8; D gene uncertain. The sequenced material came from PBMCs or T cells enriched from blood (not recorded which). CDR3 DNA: TGTGCCAGCAGCCGGAGTGGAGGGAACACTGAAGCTTTCTTT. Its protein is CASSRSGGNTEAFF.